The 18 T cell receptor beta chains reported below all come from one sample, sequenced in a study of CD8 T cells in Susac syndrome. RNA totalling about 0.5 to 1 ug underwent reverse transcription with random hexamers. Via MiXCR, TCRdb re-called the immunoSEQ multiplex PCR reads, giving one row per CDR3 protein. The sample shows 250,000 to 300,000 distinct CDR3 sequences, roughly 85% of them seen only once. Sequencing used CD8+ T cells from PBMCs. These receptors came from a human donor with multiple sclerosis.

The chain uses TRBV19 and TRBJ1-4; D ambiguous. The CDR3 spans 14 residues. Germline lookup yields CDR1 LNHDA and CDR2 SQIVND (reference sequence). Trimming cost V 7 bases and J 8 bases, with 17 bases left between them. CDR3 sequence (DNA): TGTGCCAGTAACCAACACCGAGGAGGAGAAAAACTGTTTTTT. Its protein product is CASNQHRGGEKLFF.

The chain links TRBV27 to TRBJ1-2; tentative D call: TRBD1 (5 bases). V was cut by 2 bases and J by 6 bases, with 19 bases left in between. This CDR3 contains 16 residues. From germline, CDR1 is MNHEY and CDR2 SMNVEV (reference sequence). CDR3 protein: CASSLMAGSLPDGYTF. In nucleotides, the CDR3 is TGTGCCAGCAGTTTAATGGCAGGGTCTCTCCCCGATGGCTACACCTTC.

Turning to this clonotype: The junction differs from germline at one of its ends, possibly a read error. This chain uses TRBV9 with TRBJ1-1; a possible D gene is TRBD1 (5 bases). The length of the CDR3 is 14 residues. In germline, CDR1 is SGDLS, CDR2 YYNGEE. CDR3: CASGVGTVGPEAFF. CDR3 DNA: TGTGCCAGCGGCGTAGGGACTGTGGGACCTGAAGCTTTCTTT. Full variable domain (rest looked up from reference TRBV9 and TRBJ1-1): DSGVTQTPKHLITATGQRVTLRCSPRSGDLSVYWYQQSLDQGLQFLIQYYNGEERAKGNILERFSAQQFPDLHSELNLSSLELGDSALYFCASGVGTVGPEAFFGQGTRLTVV.

CDR3: CASSQDSLAADTQYF. CDR3 in DNA: TGTGCCAGCAGCCAAGACTCGCTAGCGGCCGATACGCAGTATTTT. The chain combines TRBV3-1 with TRBJ2-3; 7 bases are a match to TRBD2. Germline trimming cut 0 bases from V and 6 bases from J; bases unmatched to any gene: 6. The CDR3 length is 15 residues. Germline V lookup: CDR1 LGHDT, CDR2 YNNKEL (reference sequence).

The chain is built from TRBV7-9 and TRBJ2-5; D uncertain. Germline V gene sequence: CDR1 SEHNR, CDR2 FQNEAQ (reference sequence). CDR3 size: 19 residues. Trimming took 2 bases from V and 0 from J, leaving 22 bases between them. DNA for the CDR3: TGTGCCAGCAGCTTATTCCCTATGGGCCTGACTGATTACCAAGAGACCCAGTACTTC. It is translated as CASSLFPMGLTDYQETQYF.

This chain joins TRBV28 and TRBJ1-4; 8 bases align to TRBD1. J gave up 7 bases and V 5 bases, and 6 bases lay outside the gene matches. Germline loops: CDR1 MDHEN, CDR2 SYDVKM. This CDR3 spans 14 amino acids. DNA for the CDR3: TGTGCCAGCAGTCATCAGGGGGCAGGTGAAAAACTGTTTTTT. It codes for CASSHQGAGEKLFF.

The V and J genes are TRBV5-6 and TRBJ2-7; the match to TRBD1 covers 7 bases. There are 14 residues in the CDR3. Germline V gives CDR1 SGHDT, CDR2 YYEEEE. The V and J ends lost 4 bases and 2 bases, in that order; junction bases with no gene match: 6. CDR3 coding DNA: TGTGCCAGCAGCACCGGACAGGCGACCTACGAGCAGTACTTC. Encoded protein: CASSTGQATYEQYF.

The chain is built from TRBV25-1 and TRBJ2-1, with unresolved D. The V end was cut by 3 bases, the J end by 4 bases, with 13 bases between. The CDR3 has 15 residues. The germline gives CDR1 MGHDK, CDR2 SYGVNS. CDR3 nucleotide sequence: TGTGCCAGCAGTGACTTGAGAGACTGGTACAATGAGCAGTTCTTC. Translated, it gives CASSDLRDWYNEQFF.

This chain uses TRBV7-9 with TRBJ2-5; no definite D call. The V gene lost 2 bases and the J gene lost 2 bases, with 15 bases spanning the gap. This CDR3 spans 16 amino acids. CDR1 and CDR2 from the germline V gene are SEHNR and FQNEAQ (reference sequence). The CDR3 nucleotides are TGTGCCAGCAGCTTAATTGATCCGGGCCCGCAAGAGACCCAGTACTTC. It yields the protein CASSLIDPGPQETQYF.

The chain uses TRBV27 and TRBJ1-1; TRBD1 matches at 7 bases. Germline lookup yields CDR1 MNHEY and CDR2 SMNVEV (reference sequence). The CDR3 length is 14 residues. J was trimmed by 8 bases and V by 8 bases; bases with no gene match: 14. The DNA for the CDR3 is TGTGCCAGCGGTACACTGGACAGGAGAGTCGAAGCTTTCTTT. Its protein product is CASGTLDRRVEAFF.

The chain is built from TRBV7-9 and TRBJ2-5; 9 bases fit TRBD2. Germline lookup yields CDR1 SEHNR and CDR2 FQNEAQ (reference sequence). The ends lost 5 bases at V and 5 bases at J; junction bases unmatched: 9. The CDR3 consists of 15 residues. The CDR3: CASSQGIAGEETQYF. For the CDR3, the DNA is TGTGCCAGCAGCCAAGGTATAGCGGGAGAGGAGACCCAGTACTTC.

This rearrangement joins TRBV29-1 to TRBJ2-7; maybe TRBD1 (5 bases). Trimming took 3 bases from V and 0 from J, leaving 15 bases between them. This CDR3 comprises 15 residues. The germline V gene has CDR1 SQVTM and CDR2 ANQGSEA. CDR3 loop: CSVELGAVASYEQYF. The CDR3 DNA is TGCAGCGTTGAGTTAGGGGCCGTCGCCTCCTACGAGCAGTACTTC.

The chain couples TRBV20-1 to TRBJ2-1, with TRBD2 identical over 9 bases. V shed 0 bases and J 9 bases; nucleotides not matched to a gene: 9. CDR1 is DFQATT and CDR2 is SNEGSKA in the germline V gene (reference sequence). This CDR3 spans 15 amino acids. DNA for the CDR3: TGCAGTGCTAGAGATTGGGGTAGCGGGAGTGGTGAGCAGTTCTTC. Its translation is CSARDWGSGSGEQFF.

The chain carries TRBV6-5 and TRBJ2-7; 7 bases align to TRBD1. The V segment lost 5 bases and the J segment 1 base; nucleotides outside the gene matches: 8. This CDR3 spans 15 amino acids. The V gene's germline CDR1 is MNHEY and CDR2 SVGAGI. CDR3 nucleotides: TGTGCCAGCAGTCTCCGGACAGGAGCATCCTACGAGCAGTACTTC. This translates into CASSLRTGASYEQYF.

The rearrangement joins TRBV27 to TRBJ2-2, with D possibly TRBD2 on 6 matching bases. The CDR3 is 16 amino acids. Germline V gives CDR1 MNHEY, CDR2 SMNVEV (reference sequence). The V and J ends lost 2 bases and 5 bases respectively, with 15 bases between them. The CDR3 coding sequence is TGTGCCAGCAGTTTAATTCGCCCGGCGGGGACCGGGGAGCTGTTTTTT. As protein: CASSLIRPAGTGELFF.

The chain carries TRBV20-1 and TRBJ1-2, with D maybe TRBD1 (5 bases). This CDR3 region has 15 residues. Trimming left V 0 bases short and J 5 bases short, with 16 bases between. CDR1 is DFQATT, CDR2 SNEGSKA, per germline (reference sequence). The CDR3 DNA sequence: TGCAGTGCTAGAGATGCAGGGACGGCCTGGTATGGCTACACCTTC. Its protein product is CSARDAGTAWYGYTF.

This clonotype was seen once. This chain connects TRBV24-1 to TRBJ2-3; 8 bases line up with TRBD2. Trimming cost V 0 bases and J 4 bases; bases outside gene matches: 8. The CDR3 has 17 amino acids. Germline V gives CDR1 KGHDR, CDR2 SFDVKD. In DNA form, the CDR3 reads TGTGCCACCAGTGATTTGAGGTCGGGGCGGGAGGCAGATACGCAGTATTTT. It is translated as CATSDLRSGREADTQYF.

CDR3 sequence (DNA): TGTGCCAGCAGCCCCCTCGGGGCTAGCGGGGGCTACGAGCAGTACTTC. Protein: CASSPLGASGGYEQYF. The chain recombines TRBV14 with TRBJ2-7; 10 bases are a match to TRBD2. This CDR3 is built from 16 residues. Unmatched junction bases numbered 9, after V lost 4 bases and J lost 3 bases. The V gene's germline CDR1 is SGHDN and CDR2 FVKESK.